These 20 T cell receptor beta chains were all obtained from the same sample, sequenced in a study of shared clonotypes between healthy human individuals (TCRdb year 2020). Library creation used the immunoSEQ multiplex PCR assay. In TCRdb, the immuneACCESS table is reduced to in-frame sequences with V and J assigned. These tables do not hold every clone; where another copy was compared, an unresolved V gene accounts for under half, and the others remain unexplained. Within this sample are about 1.1 million clones, with approximately 80% of them counted one time only. The ten largest account for 0.89% of the sample. Sequencing used memory CD4+ T cells from PBMCs. This specimen's cell subset or site label, per the study, means: CD45RA-negative fraction. The receptors come from a man aged 18 to 30 in good health. Some clones in this sample may be carry-over from other donors' samples.

V usage is TRBV2 and J usage is TRBJ2-2, with a possible D match to TRBD1 (5 bases). Germline V CDR1 and CDR2: SNHLY, FYNNEI. This CDR3 contains 16 residues. V lost 5 bases to trimming and J lost 1 base, with 14 bases between them. CDR3 residues: CASSFGHLMNTGELFF. The CDR3 DNA follows: TGTGCCAGCAGTTTCGGACATCTGATGAACACCGGGGAGCTGTTTTTT. Full variable domain (remainder filled in from reference TRBV2 and TRBJ2-2): EPEVTQTPSHQVTQMGQEVILRCVPISNHLYFYWYRQILGQKVEFLVSFYNNEISEKSEIFDDQFSVERPDGSNFTLKIRSTKLEDSAMYFCASSFGHLMNTGELFFGEGSRLTVL.

For this clone: Different DNA sequences within this sample yield the same CDR3. The CDR3 DNA reads TGCGCCAGCAGCTTCGTAACGGGAGACACCGGGGAGCTGTTTTTT. Its translation is CASSFVTGDTGELFF. The chain links TRBV5-1 to TRBJ2-2, with D perhaps TRBD2 (6 bases). Trimming shortened V by 2 bases and J by 3 bases, and 11 bases separated the two germline ends. Germline V gene data show CDR1 as SGHRS and CDR2 as YFSETQ. The CDR3 length is 15 residues.

This chain links TRBV5-1 with TRBJ2-7, with TRBD1 matching 8 bases. Germline V CDR1 and CDR2: SGHRS, YFSETQ. V lost 6 bases and J lost 2; bases outside the gene matches: 16. The CDR3 covers 17 residues. The CDR3 nucleotides read TGCGCCAGCACGGGTTCGGTCGGGACAGGCCGAGCCTACGAGCAGTACTTC. Protein sequence: CASTGSVGTGRAYEQYF.

The chain employs TRBV5-4 and TRBJ1-3; no firm D call. CDR1 is SGHNT and CDR2 is YYREEE in the germline V gene (reference sequence). CDR3 size: 14 residues. Trimming left V 3 bases short and J 0 bases short, with 7 bases between. For the CDR3, the DNA is TGTGCCAGCAGCTCCCCGGTCTCTGGAAACACCATATATTTT. Protein: CASSSPVSGNTIYF.

J is TRBJ1-4 and V is TRBV19; D is unclear. The length of the CDR3 is 15 residues. CDR1 is LNHDA and CDR2 is SQIVND in the germline V gene (reference sequence). Trimming cost V 3 bases and J 2 bases, with 10 bases left between them. The CDR3 protein is CASSIFATTNEKLFF. The CDR3 nucleotides are TGTGCCAGTAGTATTTTTGCGACTACTAATGAAAAACTGTTTTTT.

CDR3 sequence: CASKLGRSGLAGVLAKNIQYF. In nucleotides, the CDR3 is TGTGCCAGCAAACTCGGACGGTCGGGACTAGCGGGAGTACTAGCCAAAAACATTCAGTACTTC. The rearrangement links TRBV28 to TRBJ2-4; 14 bases fit TRBD2. The CDR3 has 21 residues. The V and J ends lost 7 bases and 0 bases, in that order; junction bases with no gene match: 17. CDR1 MDHEN and CDR2 SYDVKM come from the germline V gene.

The chain recombines TRBV4-1 with TRBJ2-7, with TRBD2 matching 11 bases. Germline assignment: CDR1 MGHRA and CDR2 YSYEKL. The junction had 7 bases not matched to a gene; V was cut back by 3 bases and J by 3 bases. This CDR3 has 16 amino acids. The CDR3 is CASSHSGTSGIYEQYF. CDR3 sequence (DNA): TGCGCCAGCAGCCATTCCGGGACTAGCGGTATCTACGAGCAGTACTTC.

In its sample, this clone was seen a few times. The chain employs TRBV18 and TRBJ1-4; D gene unclear. The length of the CDR3 is 13 residues. Germline assignment: CDR1 KGHSH and CDR2 LQKENI. Trimming shortened V by 4 bases and J by 3 bases, and 6 bases separated the two germline ends. CDR3 sequence (DNA): TGTGCCAGCTCACTACAAGCTAATGAAAAACTGTTTTTT. Translation gives CASSLQANEKLFF.

This rearrangement joins TRBV2 to TRBJ2-5; D remains unclear. CDR3 length equals 13 residues. V was pared by 3 bases and J by 5 bases, with 10 bases between. Per the germline V gene, CDR1 is SNHLY and CDR2 is FYNNEI. The CDR3 spells CASSDGMSETQYF. The CDR3 DNA reads as TGTGCCAGCAGTGATGGGATGAGCGAGACCCAGTACTTC.

Worth noting for this clone: A far larger clone is one base from this, pointing to a likely read error. The chain links TRBV5-1 to TRBJ2-7; D unresolved. This CDR3 is 14 amino acids long. The V and J ends lost 2 bases and 2 bases respectively, with 11 bases between them. Germline lookup yields CDR1 SGHRS and CDR2 YFSETQ. The CDR3 DNA is TGCGCCAGCAGCTTCCCAGACTGTACCTACGAGCAGTACTTC. It is translated as CASSFPDCTYEQYF. Filled out from reference TRBV5-1 and TRBJ2-7, the complete variable domain reads KAGVTQTPRYLIKTRGQQVTLSCSPISGHRSVSWYQQTPGQGLQFLFEYFSETQRNKGNFPGRFSGRQFSNSRSEMNVSTLELGDSALYLCASSFPDCTYEQYFGPGTRLTVT.

This chain joins TRBV27 and TRBJ1-1; TRBD1 matches at 12 bases. CDR1 MNHEY and CDR2 SMNVEV come from the germline V gene (reference sequence). V shed 4 bases and J 4 bases; nucleotides not matched to a gene: 7. This CDR3 contains 16 residues. This CDR3 reads CASSSPGTGGLTEAFF. The CDR3 region has the DNA TGTGCCAGCAGTTCCCCCGGGACAGGGGGCCTCACTGAAGCTTTCTTT.

This chain links TRBV4-1 with TRBJ2-1; 10 bases fit TRBD2. With V trimmed by 5 bases and J by 4 bases, 5 bases remained unmatched. Germline lookup yields CDR1 MGHRA and CDR2 YSYEKL. The CDR3 runs 15 residues. The CDR3 loop reads CASSSRLAGYNEQFF. The DNA of the CDR3 is TGCGCCAGCAGCTCGAGACTAGCGGGTTACAATGAGCAGTTCTTC.

The table lists this clone with a count of one. The rearrangement joins TRBV28 to TRBJ2-1, with TRBD2 matching over 8 bases. V was pared by 6 bases and J by 8 bases, with 15 bases of the junction left unmatched. Germline V gene data show CDR1 as MDHEN and CDR2 as SYDVKM. This CDR3 comprises 16 residues. The CDR3 bases are TGTGCCAGCAGCCAGCGGACTAGCCTGGGAATCGATGAGCAGTTCTTC. As protein: CASSQRTSLGIDEQFF.

The rearrangement links TRBV7-9 to TRBJ1-1, with D possibly TRBD1 on 6 matching bases. Germline CDR1 and CDR2: SEHNR and FQNEAQ (reference sequence). V was shortened by 5 bases and J by 1 base, with 14 bases between the two germline ends. The CDR3 extends over 15 amino acids. The CDR3 region is CASSPRGGPNTEAFF. CDR3 in DNA: TGTGCCAGCAGCCCCCGCGGGGGGCCGAACACTGAAGCTTTCTTT.

The chain's CDR3 is CASRDRGLHQPQHF. CDR3 nucleotide sequence: TGTGCCAGCAGGGACAGGGGCCTTCATCAGCCCCAGCATTTT. The chain carries TRBV27 and TRBJ1-5, with TRBD1 matching 9 bases. V dropped 6 bases and J dropped 5; count of bases not matched to a gene: 5. Germline V gives CDR1 MNHEY, CDR2 SMNVEV (reference sequence). This CDR3 is 14 amino acids long.

Regarding this clone: The same CDR3 can be traced to other DNA sequences in this sample. The chain employs TRBV6-6 and TRBJ1-3; D might be TRBD1 (6 bases). The CDR3 contains 14 residues. The germline V gene encodes CDR1 MNHNY and CDR2 SVGAGI (reference sequence). The V end was cut by 4 bases, the J end by 0 bases, with 7 bases between. The CDR3 is CASSLQGSGNTIYF. The CDR3 nucleotides read TGTGCCAGCAGTTTACAGGGCTCTGGAAACACCATATATTTT.

V and J are TRBV19 and TRBJ1-5; D not certain. The ends were cut back, 5 bases at V and 3 bases at J, with 8 bases in the middle. The CDR3 has 13 residues. Germline loops: CDR1 LNHDA, CDR2 SQIVND (reference sequence). The CDR3 nucleotides read TGTGCCAGTAGTGCCGGCCCCAATCAGCCCCAGCATTTT. Protein: CASSAGPNQPQHF.

CDR3 sequence: CASSLDYTDTQYF. CDR3 DNA: TGCGCCAGCAGCTTGGACTACACAGATACGCAGTATTTT. The rearrangement uses TRBV5-1 and TRBJ2-3, with D hard to call. The V end lost 0 bases, the J end lost 2 bases, and 4 bases lay between the germline ends. This CDR3 is built from 13 residues. CDR1 SGHRS and CDR2 YFSETQ come from the germline V gene.

The chain couples TRBV5-1 to TRBJ1-1, with 8 positions matching TRBD1. Trimming cost V 0 bases and J 10 bases; bases outside gene matches: 2. CDR1 is SGHRS and CDR2 is YFSETQ in the germline V gene. CDR3 size: 12 residues. CDR3 region: CASSLDRGRAFF. The CDR3 DNA sequence: TGCGCCAGCAGCTTGGACAGGGGGAGAGCTTTCTTT.

The rearrangement joins TRBV18 to TRBJ2-1, with a weak D call TRBD1 (5 bases). Looked up from germline, CDR1 is KGHSH and CDR2 is LQKENI. The CDR3 has 14 residues. V was trimmed by 6 bases and J by 2 bases, leaving 11 bases between them. In nucleotides, the CDR3 is TGTGCCAGCTCGAGGACACCCCCCTACAATGAGCAGTTCTTC. This sequence encodes CASSRTPPYNEQFF.